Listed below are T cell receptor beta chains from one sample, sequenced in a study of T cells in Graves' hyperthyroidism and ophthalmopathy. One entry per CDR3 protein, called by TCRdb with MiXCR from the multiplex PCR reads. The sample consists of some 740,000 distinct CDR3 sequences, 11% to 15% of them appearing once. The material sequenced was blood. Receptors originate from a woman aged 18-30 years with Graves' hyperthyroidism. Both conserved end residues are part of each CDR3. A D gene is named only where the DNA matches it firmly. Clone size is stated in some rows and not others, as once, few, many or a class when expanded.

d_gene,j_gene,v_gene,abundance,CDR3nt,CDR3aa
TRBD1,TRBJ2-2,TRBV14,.,TGTGCCAGCAGCCAAGATCGCGGACAGGGGGACACCGGGGAGCTGTTTTTT,CASSQDRGQGDTGELFF
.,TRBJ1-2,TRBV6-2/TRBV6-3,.,TGTGCCAGCGGACCGCAGGGGCCGACCTATGGCTACACCTTC,CASGPQGPTYGYTF
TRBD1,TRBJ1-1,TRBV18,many,TGTGCCAGCCGGACAGGGGATGAAGCTTTCTTT,CASRTGDEAFF
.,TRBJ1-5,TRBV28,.,TGTGCCAGCAGTTTCGGGTTCAGGGGCAATCAGCCCCAGCATTTT,CASSFGFRGNQPQHF
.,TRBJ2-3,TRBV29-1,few,TGCAGCGTTTTACAGCGACTCGCAGATACGCAGTATTTT,CSVLQRLADTQYF
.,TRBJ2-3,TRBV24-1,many,TGTGCCACCAGTGACCGGCGGGGATGGGGTAGTACAGATACGCAGTATTTT,CATSDRRGWGSTDTQYF
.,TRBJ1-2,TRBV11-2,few,TGTGCCAGCAGCTTAGATAGCCCGGCAGGGAGTATCTATGGCTACACCTTC,CASSLDSPAGSIYGYTF
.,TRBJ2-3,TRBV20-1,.,TGCAGTGCTGAATTCACAGATACGCAGTATTTT,CSAEFTDTQYF
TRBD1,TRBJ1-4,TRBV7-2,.,TGTGCCAGCAGCTCGGACAGGGGATTTGAAGAACTGTTTTTT,CASSSDRGFEELFF
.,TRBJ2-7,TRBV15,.,TGTGCCACCAGCAGAGAGGGTTCGGGATCCTACGAGCAGTACTTC,CATSREGSGSYEQYF
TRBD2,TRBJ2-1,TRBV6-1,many,TGTGCCAGCCGTGGTAGCGGGAGGGGCAATGAGCAGTTCTTC,CASRGSGRGNEQFF
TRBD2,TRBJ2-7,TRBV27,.,TGTGCCAGCAGTTTGAAGGGAGGGCCCCACGAGCAGTACTTC,CASSLKGGPHEQYF
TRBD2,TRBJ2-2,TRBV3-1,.,TGTGCCAGCAGCCAAGTCATAGCGGGTGTTGCCGGGGAGCTGTTTTTT,CASSQVIAGVAGELFF